This T cell receptor (beta chain) originates from a study of blood T cell repertoires in COVID-19. Looking at the study overall: Acute and convalescent COVID-19 specimens originated in the United States, Italy and Spain. From T cells, B-cell-depleted T cells, or PBMCs came the material, which was cDNA or gDNA.

This clone has only a few counts. The CDR3 loop spans 15 amino acids. Germline V gene lookup returns CDR1 SNHLY and CDR2 FYNNEI. Trimming took off 6 bases at V and 4 bases at J, with 16 bases between the two ends. Original data processing: Nucleated cell number was recorded as an estimate derived from reference gene primer amplification. Some clones are missing from TCRdb's copy, which holds only in-frame ones; the method was immunoSEQ multiplex PCR. The D gene and trimming were derived from the DNA, and the V and J assignments and clone size from that table. This sample carries 280,000 or so clones, roughly 86% of them seen once, and the ten largest clones take roughly 1.9%.

The rearrangement links TRBV2 to TRBJ1-5; TRBD1 might be the D (6 bases). The sequenced sample was peripheral blood. The origin of this receptor is a woman in her twenties or thirties who had recovered from COVID-19. The CDR3 here is CASSDLRTVNQPQHF. The CDR3 DNA is TGTGCCAGCAGCGACCTGAGGACAGTTAATCAGCCCCAGCATTTT.